In this sample, the clone carrying this T cell receptor beta chain turned up many times. The record originates from a study of T cells of healthy individuals. TCRdb called the 5' RACE reads again in MiXCR, with one record for every CDR3 protein. The data contain fewer than 75,000 distinct CDR3 sequences, 15% to 20% of them singletons. Germline CDR1 SGHVS, CDR2 FNYEAQ. The J segment lost 5 bases and the V segment lost 1 base, leaving 8 bases of the junction unmatched. The length of the CDR3 is 16 residues. This clonotype was sampled from a human donor in good health. The chain joins TRBV7-6 to TRBJ2-3; TRBD2 aligns across 8 bases. The CDR3 here is CASSLVPGGRQDTQYF. The CDR3 coding sequence is TGTGCCAGCAGCTTAGTTCCGGGGGGGCGTCAAGATACGCAGTATTTT.